A selection of T cell receptor beta chains follows, all from one sample in a study of cytomegalovirus exposure and HLA in healthy donors. TCRdb's table, derived via immunoSEQ multiplex PCR, lists solely in-frame clones and lacks some. The table has under 90,000 clones, 77% seen once. Input material: PBMCs. These receptors came from a man aged 50 or older in good health and CMV-seropositive. CDR3s include the opening cysteine and the closing phenylalanine or tryptophan. Each record gives: clone size, D gene, CDR3 length, V gene, J gene, CDR3 DNA, CDR3 protein. D genes are given only for firm matches. Part of the rows lack a size; the others show once, few, many or a class for expanded clones.

>few|TRBD2|15|TRBV19|TRBJ2-7
TGTGCCAGTAGTTCGGGACTAGCGGGAGCCGACGAGCAGTACTTC
CASSSGLAGADEQYF
>-|-|14|TRBV2|TRBJ1-5
TGTGCCAGCAGGCCCCACGGAGGCAATCAGCCCCAGCATTTT
CASRPHGGNQPQHF
>few|-|12|TRBV2|TRBJ1-4
TGTGCCGGAAGAAGGGAGAATGAAAAACTGTTTTTT
CAGRRENEKLFF
>-|-|15|TRBV6-5|TRBJ2-1
TGTGCCAGCAACCCCCCTGGGGCGGGGAACAATGAGCAGTTCTTC
CASNPPGAGNNEQFF
>-|-|11|TRBV6-5|TRBJ2-7
TGTGCCAGCAGTTACCTAAACGAGCAGTACTTC
CASSYLNEQYF
>-|-|14|TRBV9|TRBJ1-2
TGTGCCAGCAGCGTAGTTATGAACCCAGCGGGCTACACCTTC
CASSVVMNPAGYTF
>-|-|13|TRBV6-5|TRBJ2-7
TGTGCCAGCAGTTACGGTATCGGCTACGAGCAGTACTTC
CASSYGIGYEQYF
>few|-|14|TRBV7-9|TRBJ2-3
TGTGCCAGCAGCTTACCCTACCTCACAGATACGCAGTATTTT
CASSLPYLTDTQYF
>-|TRBD2|15|TRBV19|TRBJ2-2
TGTGCCAGTAGTATAGGAGGGAGGGTGACCGGGGAGCTGTTTTTT
CASSIGGRVTGELFF
>-|TRBD2|16|TRBV5-3|TRBJ2-1
TGTGCCAGAAGCTTGGTTGGGACTAGCGGATACAATGAGCAGTTCTTC
CARSLVGTSGYNEQFF
>-|-|19|TRBV11-1|TRBJ2-1
TGTGCCAGCAGCTTAGGATGGGGAAAGGGGCCGAGCTCCTACAATGAGCAGTTCTTC
CASSLGWGKGPSSYNEQFF
>-|-|15|TRBV11-2|TRBJ1-1
TGTGCCAGCAGCTTAGTTAAGGGAAACGGGGCTGAAGCTTTCTTT
CASSLVKGNGAEAFF
>-|-|15|TRBV28|TRBJ2-3
TGTGCCAGCCGTGGAGCCACTCAAATCACAGATACGCAGTATTTT
CASRGATQITDTQYF
>-|-|15|TRBV6-5|TRBJ1-5
TGTGCCAGCAGATCTACGCGGCTTTTCCATCAGCCCCAGCATTTT
CASRSTRLFHQPQHF
>-|-|13|TRBV10-2|TRBJ1-1
TGCGCCAGCAGTGAATTTCGGAACACTGAAGCTTTCTTT
CASSEFRNTEAFF
>-|-|13|TRBV27|TRBJ1-2
TGTGCCAGCAGCTCTGACAGGCCCAACGGCTACACCTTC
CASSSDRPNGYTF
>once|TRBD2|15|TRBV4-1|TRBJ2-7
TGCGCCAGCAGCCAAGGACTAGCGAGCTCCTACGAGCAGTACTTC
CASSQGLASSYEQYF
>-|-|13|TRBV2|TRBJ1-5
TGTGCCAGCAGTGAACGGGGGAATGAGCCCCAGCATTTT
CASSERGNEPQHF
>-|TRBD1|15|TRBV5-1|TRBJ2-7
TGCGCCAGCAGCTTACCGGGACAGGGCGCCTACGAGCAGTACTTC
CASSLPGQGAYEQYF
>few|-|13|TRBV15|TRBJ2-7
TGTGCCACCAGCATCCGGGTTACCTACGAGCAGTACTTC
CATSIRVTYEQYF
>few|-|20|TRBV6-4|TRBJ2-5
TGTGCCAGCAGGGGCTTTTGTGGGAGGCCCCTCGGGTGCCCAAAAGAGACCCAGTACTTC
CASRGFCGRPLGCPKETQYF
>-|-|15|TRBV27|TRBJ1-2
TGTGCCAGCAGTTTCAGTAACAGGGAACTTTCTGGCTACACCTTC
CASSFSNRELSGYTF
>-|TRBD1|18|TRBV19|TRBJ1-2
TGTGCCAGTAGTATAGATGGTCCAGAGGGGGCTAATAACTATGGCTACACCTTC
CASSIDGPEGANNYGYTF
>-|TRBD2|15|TRBV9|TRBJ2-1
TGTGCCAGCAGCGGTACTAGCGGGAGTTACAATGAGCAGTTCTTC
CASSGTSGSYNEQFF
>once|TRBD2|16|TRBV15|TRBJ2-7
TGTGCCACCAGCAGAGATTTAGTAGGGACTAGGGACGAGCAGTACTTC
CATSRDLVGTRDEQYF
>-|-|18|TRBV28|TRBJ1-1
TGTGCCAGCCGAATCTCGGCCTTTGGGGACAAGATGAACACTGAAGCTTTCTTT
CASRISAFGDKMNTEAFF
>-|-|21|TRBV21-1|TRBJ2-2
TGTGCCAGCAGCAAAGCGGGTTGGGACAGGGGGCCCTTGGTTGTGACCGGGGAGCTGTTTTTT
CASSKAGWDRGPLVVTGELFF
>-|-|13|TRBV30|TRBJ1-2
TGTGCCTGGAGTCTTGACACCAACTATGGCTACACCTTC
CAWSLDTNYGYTF
>-|-|13|TRBV7-2|TRBJ2-3
TGTGCTACTGCACTAGTTCGCACAGATACGCAGTATTTT
CATALVRTDTQYF
>-|-|15|TRBV9|TRBJ2-5
TGTGCCAGCAGCGTAGCTCGGGGTTGGTGGGAGACCCAGTACTTC
CASSVARGWWETQYF
>-|TRBD1|13|TRBV10-2|TRBJ2-7
TGCGCCAGCATCGGACAGGGGGCTTACGAGCAGTACTTC
CASIGQGAYEQYF
>-|TRBD1|14|TRBV9|TRBJ1-1
TGTGCCAGCAGCGTACAGGGGGCTTTTTCTGAAGCTTTCTTT
CASSVQGAFSEAFF
>-|TRBD1|17|TRBV12-5|TRBJ2-2
TGTGCTAGTGGTTTGGTGTCGGGGACAGGGGGCTTCGGGGAGCTGTTTTTT
CASGLVSGTGGFGELFF
>-|-|14|TRBV7-7|TRBJ2-7
TGTGCCAGCAGCCCGAGTCCTAGCCCCTACGAGCAGTACTTC
CASSPSPSPYEQYF
>-|TRBD2|15|TRBV12-5|TRBJ2-7
TGTGCTAGTGGTTGGACTAGCGGGAGGAACTACGAGCAGTACTTC
CASGWTSGRNYEQYF
>-|-|13|TRBV7-9|TRBJ1-5
TGTTCCAGCACCGAGTATAGCAATCAGCCCCAGCATTTT
CSSTEYSNQPQHF
>-|-|16|TRBV9|TRBJ2-3
TGTGCCAGCAGCCCCCCGGGAGTCGGGAATGGGGATACGCAGTATTTT
CASSPPGVGNGDTQYF
>-|TRBD2|18|TRBV11-3|TRBJ2-1
TGTGCCAGCAGCACACGACTCCAGACTAGCGGGAGGGTCGATGAGCAGTTCTTC
CASSTRLQTSGRVDEQFF
>-|-|12|TRBV7-9|TRBJ2-1
TGTTCCAGCAGCACCACTCAGGGGAGGCAGTTCTTC
CSSSTTQGRQFF
>-|-|11|TRBV19|TRBJ1-4
TGTGCCAGCTCCGGGGTCGACAAACTGTTTTTT
CASSGVDKLFF